The sequence of this T cell receptor beta chain was determined in a study of blood T cell repertoires in COVID-19. Study context: There were acute and convalescent COVID-19 samples, and they came from the United States, Italy and Spain. PBMCs, B-cell-depleted T cells, or T cells provided the cDNA or gDNA that made up the material.

This clone has only one observation. Original analysis: Estimates of nucleated cell counts were drawn from the amplification of reference gene primers. Only in-frame clones appear in the TCRdb table, and some are missing; sequencing was by immunoSEQ multiplex PCR. D and trimming come from the DNA, and the V and J calls and clone size come from that table. The sample lists some 190,000 clones; 60% to 85% were seen once. The receptor was derived from a woman in her 50s with active or convalescent COVID-19. The specimen was peripheral blood.

CDR3 loop: CASSLAVGASGGSNEQFF. DNA of the CDR3: TGTGCCAGCAGCTTAGCAGTCGGCGCTAGCGGGGGGTCGAATGAGCAGTTCTTC. The chain couples TRBV7-8 to TRBJ2-1; 11 bases are a match to TRBD2. The trim removed 0 bases at V and 7 bases at J, leaving 11 bases unmatched. The germline V gene has CDR1 SGHVS and CDR2 FQNEAQ. This CDR3 region has 18 residues. Using reference TRBV7-8 and TRBJ2-1 for the parts outside the CDR3, the full variable domain is GAGVSQSPRYKVAKRGQDVALRCDPISGHVSLFWYQQALGQGPEFLTYFQNEAQLDKSGLPSDRFFAERPEGSVSTLKIQRTQQEDSAVYLCASSLAVGASGGSNEQFFGPGTRLTVL.